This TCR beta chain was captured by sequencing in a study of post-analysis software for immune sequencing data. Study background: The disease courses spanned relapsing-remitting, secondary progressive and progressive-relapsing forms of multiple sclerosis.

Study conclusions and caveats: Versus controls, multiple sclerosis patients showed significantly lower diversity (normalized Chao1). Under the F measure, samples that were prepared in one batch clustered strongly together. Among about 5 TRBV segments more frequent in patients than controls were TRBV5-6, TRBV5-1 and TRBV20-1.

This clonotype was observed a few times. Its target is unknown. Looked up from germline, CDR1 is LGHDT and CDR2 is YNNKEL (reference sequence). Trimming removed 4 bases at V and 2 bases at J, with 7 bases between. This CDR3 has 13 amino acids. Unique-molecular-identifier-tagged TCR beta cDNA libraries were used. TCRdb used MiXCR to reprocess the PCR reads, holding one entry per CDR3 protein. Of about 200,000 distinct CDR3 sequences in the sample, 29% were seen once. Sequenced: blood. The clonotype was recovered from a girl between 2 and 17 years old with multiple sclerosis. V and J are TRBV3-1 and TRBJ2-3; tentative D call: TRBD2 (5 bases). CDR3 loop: CASSPRDTDTQYF. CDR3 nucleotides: TGTGCCAGCAGCCCGAGGGACACAGATACGCAGTATTTT.